This T cell receptor (beta chain) was sequenced in a study of cytomegalovirus exposure and HLA in healthy donors. Study-wide points: In an earlier analysis, most TCR beta V segments were productive about 90% or about 30% of the time.

Turning to this clone: Its matching antigen is unknown.

This PCR relied on a set of 60 Vbeta primers and 13 Jbeta primers. Profiled with immunoSEQ multiplex PCR; TCRdb holds only in-frame clones, not every one. In the table there are around 150,000 clones, about 72% of which are singletons. Sequencing used PBMCs. The clonotype originates from a middle-aged man in good health and CMV-seropositive.

CDR3 loop: CASSVATGTSGGPQFF. The CDR3 nucleotides are TGTGCCAGCAGCGTAGCCACCGGGACTAGCGGGGGCCCGCAGTTCTTC. This sequence joins TRBV9 and TRBJ2-1; 14 positions agree with TRBD2. Trimming removed 0 bases from V and 12 bases from J; junction bases left unmatched: 8. Germline assignment: CDR1 SGDLS and CDR2 YYNGEE. The CDR3 totals 16 residues.